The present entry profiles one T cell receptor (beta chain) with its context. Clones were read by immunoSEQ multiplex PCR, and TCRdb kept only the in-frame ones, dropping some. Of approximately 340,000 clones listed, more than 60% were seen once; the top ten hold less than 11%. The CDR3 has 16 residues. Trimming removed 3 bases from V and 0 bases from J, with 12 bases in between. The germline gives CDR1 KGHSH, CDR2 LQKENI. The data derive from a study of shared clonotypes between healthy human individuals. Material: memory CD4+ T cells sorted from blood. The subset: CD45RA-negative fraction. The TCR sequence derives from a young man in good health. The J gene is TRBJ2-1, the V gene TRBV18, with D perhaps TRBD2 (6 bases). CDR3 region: CASSPSMGGSYNEQFF. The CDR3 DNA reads TGTGCCAGCTCACCGTCCATGGGGGGCTCCTACAATGAGCAGTTCTTC.